This TCR beta chain was recovered during a study of Ad26.COV2.S vaccination and SARS-CoV-2 variants. Overall study context: The donor participated in the COV1001 trial, in its Ad26.COV2.S arm. Recipients of Ad26.COV2.S got it intramuscularly, once or twice 56 days apart.

The method was immunoSEQ multiplex PCR; TCRdb's version includes in-frame clones alone and lacks a portion of them. The data contain under 550,000 clones, 80% to 95% of them singletons. This clone has a handful of counts. Its target is unknown. Per the germline V gene, CDR1 is MRHNA and CDR2 is SNTAGT. V was cut by 4 bases and J by 8 bases, with 18 bases left in between. This CDR3 spans 15 amino acids. Whole-study results and caveats: With respect to non-spike TCR breadth, vaccine and placebo recipients were similar. Total responses of T cells may have been underestimated by the analyses of TCR breadth and depth.

Treatment of the sample: around 19 received Ad26.COV2.S at low or high dose, single or two shots; a few received placebo; per-sample allocation not given. The investigators took samples on day 63 after the first vaccine or placebo injection. The sequence was collected from a person aged 18-65 years who received the Ad26.COV2.S COVID-19 vaccine or a placebo. The sequencing here drew on peripheral blood, taken in a trial of Ad26.COV2.S vaccine versus placebo. The chain carries TRBV6-4 and TRBJ2-1; D may be TRBD2 (5 bases). CDR3 in DNA: TGTGCCAGCAGTGTCCGGAGTTTAGGGAGTGATGAGCAGTTCTTC. It specifies CASSVRSLGSDEQFF.